This T cell receptor (beta chain) originates from a study of T cell responses to AZD1222 COVID-19 vaccine. The repertoire was sequenced with immunoSEQ multiplex PCR; TCRdb's copy has only in-frame clones and lacks some. The sample carries some 130,000 clones, 90% to 95% recorded once. This sequence originates from an adult in good health. The starting material was peripheral blood, obtained on day 0 of AZD1222 vaccination.

For the CDR3, the DNA is TGTGCCAGCAGCCAGGGGCAGGGAGGGCCCCAGCATTTT. Amino acid sequence: CASSQGQGGPQHF. J is TRBJ1-5 and V is TRBV3-1 (or the pseudogene TRBV3-2), with D possibly TRBD1 on 5 matching bases. Trimming removed 3 bases at V and 9 bases at J, with 12 bases between. The germline V gene encodes CDR1 LGHDT and CDR2 YNNKEL (reference sequence). This CDR3 comprises 13 residues.